The source of this T cell receptor (beta chain) is a study of early stage breast cancer tumors. The overall study: Eight ER+/PR+/HER2- tumors were invasive ductal; a few were invasive lobular.

The V gene's germline CDR1 is SGHTA and CDR2 FQGTGA. This CDR3 has 19 amino acids. The J segment lost 0 bases and the V segment lost 2 bases, leaving 11 bases of the junction unmatched. Sequencing was performed with immunoSEQ multiplex PCR; in TCRdb, only in-frame clones are kept and a portion is missing. The sample yields around 28,000 clones, roughly 80% seen once. J is TRBJ2-5 and V is TRBV7-3; 11 positions match TRBD2. The TCR was taken from a person aged 25 to 39 with breast cancer. Material: breast tumor tissue. CDR3 protein: CASSLDGLLAGAYQETQYF. CDR3 DNA: TGTGCCAGCAGCTTAGATGGTTTACTAGCGGGAGCGTACCAAGAGACCCAGTACTTC. The whole variable domain, remainder taken from reference TRBV7-3 and TRBJ2-5, is GAGVSQTPSNKVTEKGKYVELRCDPISGHTALYWYRQSLGQGPEFLIYFQGTGAADDSGLPNDRFFAVRPEGSVSTLKIQRTERGDSAVYLCASSLDGLLAGAYQETQYFGPGTRLLVL.